The next 5 T cell receptor beta chains were all read from a single sample in a study of blood T cells in healthy people across ages. Through a sample-barcoded 5' primer and a J-beta primer mix, a second PCR was run for about 6 to 11 cycles. MiXCR, applied by TCRdb to the 5' RACE reads, yields one record per CDR3 protein. The top ten hold 3.7% of the sample, which has about 720,000 distinct CDR3 sequences, around 25% seen once. The data were also submitted as part of a second study, on T cells of mothers and their children.

The sample was blood. These receptor sequences come from a boy younger than 18 in good health.

V usage is TRBV28 and J usage is TRBJ2-7; tentative D call: TRBD1 (6 bases). V gave up 6 bases and J gave up 3 bases, with 15 bases separating them. CDR3 size: 14 residues. Germline CDR1 MDHEN, CDR2 SYDVKM. The CDR3 sequence: CASSSSGVLYEQYF. In DNA, the CDR3 is TGTGCCAGCAGCTCGTCAGGGGTGCTCTACGAGCAGTACTTC.

Only a few counts were recorded for this clonotype. The chain carries TRBV28 and TRBJ2-5, with unresolved D. Trimming pared 5 bases from V and 0 bases from J, leaving 10 bases between. Germline V CDR1 and CDR2: MDHEN, SYDVKM. The CDR3 loop spans 14 amino acids. The CDR3 sequence: CASSPTLYQETQYF. The CDR3 coding sequence is TGTGCCAGCAGTCCTACGCTGTACCAAGAGACCCAGTACTTC.

This clonotype was counted a few times. The chain links TRBV20-1 to TRBJ1-1; D remains ambiguous. Germline lookup yields CDR1 DFQATT and CDR2 SNEGSKA (reference sequence). V was shortened by 0 bases and J by 5 bases, with 7 bases between the two germline ends. The CDR3 contains 12 residues. The CDR3 nucleotides read TGCAGTGCTAGAGATTGGGGAACTGAAGCTTTCTTT. Protein product: CSARDWGTEAFF.

V and J are TRBV12-3 or TRBV12-4 and TRBJ1-2; 8 bases map to TRBD1. Trimming at V came to 5 bases and at J to 3 bases, leaving 11 bases not matched to a gene. CDR3 length: 16 residues. The CDR3 loop is CASSAVDRAAYYGYTF. CDR3 in DNA: TGTGCCAGCAGTGCTGTGGACAGGGCCGCCTACTATGGCTACACCTTC.

The sample holds a few counts of this clonotype. V and J are TRBV28 and TRBJ2-3; D is unresolved. Germline values: CDR1 MDHEN, CDR2 SYDVKM. This CDR3 has 12 residues. The germline V and J ends were trimmed by 5 bases and 2 bases, with 5 bases remaining between them. As DNA, the CDR3 is TGTGCCAGCAGTAGCGACACAGATACGCAGTATTTT. Amino acids: CASSSDTDTQYF.